Sequencing of this TCR beta chain was carried out in a study of blood T cell repertoires in COVID-19. At the level of the study: Material from acute and convalescent COVID-19 was sourced from the United States, Italy and Spain. The cDNA or gDNA used as material had been derived from T cells, B-cell-depleted T cells, or PBMCs.

The CDR3 sequence is 17 residues long. CDR1 LNHDA and CDR2 SQIVND come from the germline V gene (reference sequence). V was pared by 3 bases and J by 5 bases, with 21 bases between. Original data processing: Nucleated cell counts were estimated from reference gene primer amplification. Profiling relied on immunoSEQ multiplex PCR, and the TCRdb table lists in-frame clones only, not all of them. That table furnishes V, J and clone size, whereas the DNA furnished D and trimming. Of some 160,000 clones in the sample, around 76% were seen once. This clone is a singleton in its sample. Sequenced: peripheral blood. This receptor was taken from a man aged 55 to 69 with acute or convalescent COVID-19. The chain has TRBV19 and TRBJ2-3; possibly TRBD2 for D (6 bases). CDR3 coding DNA: TGTGCCAGTAGTATCCCCTGGGACTCCGAACGGGGAGATACGCAGTATTTT. Translated: CASSIPWDSERGDTQYF.